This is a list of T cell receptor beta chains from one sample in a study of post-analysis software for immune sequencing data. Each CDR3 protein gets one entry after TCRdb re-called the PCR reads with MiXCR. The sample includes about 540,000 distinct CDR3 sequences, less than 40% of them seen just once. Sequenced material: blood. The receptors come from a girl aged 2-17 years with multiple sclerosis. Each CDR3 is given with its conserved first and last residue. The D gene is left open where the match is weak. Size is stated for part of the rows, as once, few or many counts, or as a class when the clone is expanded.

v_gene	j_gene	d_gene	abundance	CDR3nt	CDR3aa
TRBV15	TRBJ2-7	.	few	TGTGCCACCAGCACACAAAGATTCGGCCCCTACGAGCAGTACTTC	CATSTQRFGPYEQYF
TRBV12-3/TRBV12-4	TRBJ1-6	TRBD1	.	TGTGCCAGCAGTTCGGGACAGTATTCTGATTCACCCCTCCACTTT	CASSSGQYSDSPLHF
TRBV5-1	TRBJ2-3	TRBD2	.	TGCGCCAGCAGCGAACAAGCTCCGGGACTAGCATGGGATACGCAGTATTTT	CASSEQAPGLAWDTQYF
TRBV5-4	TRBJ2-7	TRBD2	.	TGTGCCAGCAGCGAGGGACGGGGGGCCTACGAGCAGTACTTC	CASSEGRGAYEQYF
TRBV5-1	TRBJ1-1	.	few	TGCGCCAGCAGCTTAACAGACCGGAGCCAAGCTTTCTTT	CASSLTDRSQAFF
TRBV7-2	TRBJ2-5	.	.	TGTGCCAGCAGCTTATTAGGAGGGGCCAGATCTTCTAGGGAGACCCAGTACTTC	CASSLLGGARSSRETQYF
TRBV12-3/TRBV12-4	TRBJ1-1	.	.	TGTGCCAGCAGTTTAATGGGAGAGAACACTGAAGCTTTCTTT	CASSLMGENTEAFF
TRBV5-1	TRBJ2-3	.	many	TGCGCCAGCAGCTTACAAGCGGGAGATACGCAGTATTTT	CASSLQAGDTQYF
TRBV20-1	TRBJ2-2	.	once	TGCAGTGCTCTCAGGACAGTCACGACCGGGGAGCTGTTTTTT	CSALRTVTTGELFF
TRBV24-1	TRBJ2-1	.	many	TGTGCCACCAGTTTCGGGATGCCCCATTCCAATGAGCAGTTCTTC	CATSFGMPHSNEQFF